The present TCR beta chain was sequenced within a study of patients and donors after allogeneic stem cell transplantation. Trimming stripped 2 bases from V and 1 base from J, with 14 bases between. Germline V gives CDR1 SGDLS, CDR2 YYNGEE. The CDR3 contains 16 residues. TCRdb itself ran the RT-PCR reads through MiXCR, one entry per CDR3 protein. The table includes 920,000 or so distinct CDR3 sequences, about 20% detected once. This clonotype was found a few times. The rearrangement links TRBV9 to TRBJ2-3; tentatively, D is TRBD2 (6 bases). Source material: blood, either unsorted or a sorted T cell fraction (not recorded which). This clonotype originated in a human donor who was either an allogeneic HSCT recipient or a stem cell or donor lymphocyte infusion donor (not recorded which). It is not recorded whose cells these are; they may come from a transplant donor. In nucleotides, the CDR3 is TGTGCCAGCAGCGTGATCACCCCTAGCGGCACAGATACGCAGTATTTT. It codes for CASSVITPSGTDTQYF.